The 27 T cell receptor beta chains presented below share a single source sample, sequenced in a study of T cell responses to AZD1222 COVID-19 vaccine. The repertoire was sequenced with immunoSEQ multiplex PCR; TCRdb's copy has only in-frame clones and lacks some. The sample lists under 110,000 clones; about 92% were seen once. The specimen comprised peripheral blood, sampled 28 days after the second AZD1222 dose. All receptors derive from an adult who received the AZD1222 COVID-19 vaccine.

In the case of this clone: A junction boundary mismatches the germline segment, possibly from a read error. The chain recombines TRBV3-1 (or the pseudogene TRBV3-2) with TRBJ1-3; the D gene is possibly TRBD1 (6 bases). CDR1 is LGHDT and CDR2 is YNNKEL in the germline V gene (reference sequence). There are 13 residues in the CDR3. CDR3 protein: CASTQSQGFTIYF. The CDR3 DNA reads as TGTGCCAGCACCCAATCCCAGGGGTTTACCATATATTTT.

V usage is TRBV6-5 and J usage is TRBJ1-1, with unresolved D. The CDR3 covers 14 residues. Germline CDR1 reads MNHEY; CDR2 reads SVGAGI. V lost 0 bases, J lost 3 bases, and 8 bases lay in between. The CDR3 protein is CASSYSEGDTEAFF. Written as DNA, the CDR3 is TGTGCCAGCAGTTACTCCGAGGGAGACACTGAAGCTTTCTTT.

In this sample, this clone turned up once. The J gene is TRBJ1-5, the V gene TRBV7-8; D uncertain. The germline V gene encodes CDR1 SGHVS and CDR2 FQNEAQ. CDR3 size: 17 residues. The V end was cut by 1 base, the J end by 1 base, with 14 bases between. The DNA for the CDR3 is TGTGCCAGCAGCTTAGATAGGCTACCTGAGAGCAATCAGCCCCAGCATTTT. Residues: CASSLDRLPESNQPQHF.

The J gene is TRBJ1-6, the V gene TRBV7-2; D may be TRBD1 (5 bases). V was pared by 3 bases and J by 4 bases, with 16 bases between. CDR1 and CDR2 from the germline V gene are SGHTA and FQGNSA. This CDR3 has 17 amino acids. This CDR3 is CASSFSPRVAYNSPLHF. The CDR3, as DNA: TGTGCCAGCAGCTTTTCTCCCAGGGTTGCTTATAATTCACCCCTCCACTTT.

CDR3 in amino acids: CASSGDLSYNSPLHF. For the CDR3, the DNA is TGTGCCAGCAGTGGGGACCTCTCCTATAATTCACCCCTCCACTTT. V and J are TRBV27 and TRBJ1-6; TRBD1 might be the D (5 bases). In germline, CDR1 is MNHEY, CDR2 SMNVEV (reference sequence). The CDR3 sequence is 15 residues long. Trimming pared 5 bases from V and 0 bases from J, leaving 8 bases between.

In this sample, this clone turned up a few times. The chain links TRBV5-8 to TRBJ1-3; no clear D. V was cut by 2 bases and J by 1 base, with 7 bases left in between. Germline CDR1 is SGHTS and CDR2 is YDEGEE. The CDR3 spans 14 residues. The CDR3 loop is CASSFGGSGNTIYF. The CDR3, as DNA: TGTGCCAGCAGCTTTGGCGGATCTGGAAACACCATATATTTT.

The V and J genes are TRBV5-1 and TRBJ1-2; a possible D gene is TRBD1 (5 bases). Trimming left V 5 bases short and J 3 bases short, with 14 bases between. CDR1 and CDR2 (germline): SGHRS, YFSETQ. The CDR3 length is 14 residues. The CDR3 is CASRDNMGDYGYTF. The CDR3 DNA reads TGCGCCAGCAGGGATAACATGGGGGACTATGGCTACACCTTC.

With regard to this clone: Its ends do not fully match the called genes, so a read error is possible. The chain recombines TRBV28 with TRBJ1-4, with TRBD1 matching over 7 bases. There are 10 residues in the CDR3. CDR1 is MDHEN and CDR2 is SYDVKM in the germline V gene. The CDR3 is CASGQESRIF. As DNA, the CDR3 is TGTGCCAGCGGACAGGAGAGCCGAATTTTT.

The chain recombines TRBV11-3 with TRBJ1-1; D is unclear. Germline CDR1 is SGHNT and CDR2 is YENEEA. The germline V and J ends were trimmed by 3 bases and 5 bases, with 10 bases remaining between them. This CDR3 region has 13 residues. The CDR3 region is CASSLFSETEAFF. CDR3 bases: TGTGCCAGCAGCTTGTTTTCAGAGACTGAAGCTTTCTTT.

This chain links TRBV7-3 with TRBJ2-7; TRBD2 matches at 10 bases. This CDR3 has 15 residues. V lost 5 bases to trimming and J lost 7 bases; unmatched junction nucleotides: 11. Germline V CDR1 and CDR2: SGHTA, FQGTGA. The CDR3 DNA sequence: TGTGCCAGCAGCCCCTCGCTAGCGGGGGCGCGAGAGCAGTACTTC. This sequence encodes CASSPSLAGAREQYF.

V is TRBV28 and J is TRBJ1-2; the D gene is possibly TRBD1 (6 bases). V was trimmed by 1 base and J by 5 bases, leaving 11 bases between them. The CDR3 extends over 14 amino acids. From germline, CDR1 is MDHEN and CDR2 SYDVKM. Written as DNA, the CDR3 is TGTGCCAGCAGTTTATTTGTCAGGGGATATGGCTACACCTTC. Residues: CASSLFVRGYGYTF.

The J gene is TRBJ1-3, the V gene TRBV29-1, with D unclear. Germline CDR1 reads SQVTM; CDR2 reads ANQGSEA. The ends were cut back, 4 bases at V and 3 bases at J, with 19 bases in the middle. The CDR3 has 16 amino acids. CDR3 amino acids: CSVGFSGGVGGNTIYF. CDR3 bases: TGCAGCGTTGGGTTCTCGGGAGGAGTAGGTGGAAACACCATATATTTT.

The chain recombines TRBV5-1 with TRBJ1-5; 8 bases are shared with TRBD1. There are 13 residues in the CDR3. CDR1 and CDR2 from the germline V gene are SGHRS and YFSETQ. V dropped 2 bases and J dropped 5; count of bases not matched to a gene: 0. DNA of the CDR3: TGCGCCAGCAGCTTACAGGGGGATCAGCCCCAGCATTTT. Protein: CASSLQGDQPQHF.

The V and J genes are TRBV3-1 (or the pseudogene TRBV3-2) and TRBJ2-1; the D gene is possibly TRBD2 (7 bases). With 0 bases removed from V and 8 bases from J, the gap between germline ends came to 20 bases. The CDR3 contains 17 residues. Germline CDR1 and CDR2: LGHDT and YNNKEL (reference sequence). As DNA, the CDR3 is TGTGCCAGCAGCCAAGATAGGCGGCGGGGGCACAGGGATGAGCAGTTCTTC. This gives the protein CASSQDRRRGHRDEQFF.

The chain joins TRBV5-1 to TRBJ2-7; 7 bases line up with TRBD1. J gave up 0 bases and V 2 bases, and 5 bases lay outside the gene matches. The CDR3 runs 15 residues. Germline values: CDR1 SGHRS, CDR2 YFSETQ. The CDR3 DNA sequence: TGCGCCAGCAGCTTCCAGGGGGTAAGCTCCTACGAGCAGTACTTC. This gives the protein CASSFQGVSSYEQYF.

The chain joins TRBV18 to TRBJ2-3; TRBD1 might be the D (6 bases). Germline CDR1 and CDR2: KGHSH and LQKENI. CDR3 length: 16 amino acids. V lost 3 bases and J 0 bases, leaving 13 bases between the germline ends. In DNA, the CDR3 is TGTGCCAGCTCACCGTCAGGGGTTCCTAGCACAGATACGCAGTATTTT. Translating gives CASSPSGVPSTDTQYF.

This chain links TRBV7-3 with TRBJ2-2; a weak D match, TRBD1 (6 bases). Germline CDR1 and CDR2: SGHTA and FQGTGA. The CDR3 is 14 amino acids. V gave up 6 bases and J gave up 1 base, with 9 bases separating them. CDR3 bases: TGTGCCAGCAGAAAGACAGGGAACACCGGGGAGCTGTTTTTT. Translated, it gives CASRKTGNTGELFF.

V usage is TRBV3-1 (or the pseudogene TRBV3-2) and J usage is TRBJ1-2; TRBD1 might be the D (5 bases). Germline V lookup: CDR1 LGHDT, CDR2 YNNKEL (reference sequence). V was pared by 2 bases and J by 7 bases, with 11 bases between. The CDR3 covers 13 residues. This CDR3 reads CASSQPGMSGYTF. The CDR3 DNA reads TGTGCCAGCAGCCAACCAGGGATGAGTGGCTACACCTTC.

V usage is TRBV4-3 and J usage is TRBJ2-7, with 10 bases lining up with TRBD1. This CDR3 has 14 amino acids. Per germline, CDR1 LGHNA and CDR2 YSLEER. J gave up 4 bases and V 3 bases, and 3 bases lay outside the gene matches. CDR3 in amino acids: CASSHGQGEYEQYF. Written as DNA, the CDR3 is TGCGCCAGCAGCCACGGACAGGGGGAGTACGAGCAGTACTTC.

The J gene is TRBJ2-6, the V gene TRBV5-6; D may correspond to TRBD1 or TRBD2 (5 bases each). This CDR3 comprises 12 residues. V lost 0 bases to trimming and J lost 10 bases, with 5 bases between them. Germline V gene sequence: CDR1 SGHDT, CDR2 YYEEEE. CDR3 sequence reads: CASSLGGNVLTF. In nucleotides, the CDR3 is TGTGCCAGCAGCTTGGGGGGGAACGTCCTGACTTTC.

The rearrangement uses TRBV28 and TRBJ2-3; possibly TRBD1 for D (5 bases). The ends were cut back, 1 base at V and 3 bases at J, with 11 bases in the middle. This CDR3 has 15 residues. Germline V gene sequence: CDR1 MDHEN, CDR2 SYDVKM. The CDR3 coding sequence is TGTGCCAGCAGTTTATCTCAGGGTGCGACAGATACGCAGTATTTT. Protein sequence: CASSLSQGATDTQYF.

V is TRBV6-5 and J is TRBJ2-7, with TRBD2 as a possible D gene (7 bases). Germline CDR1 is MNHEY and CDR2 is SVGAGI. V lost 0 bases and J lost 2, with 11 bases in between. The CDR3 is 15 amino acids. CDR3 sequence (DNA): TGTGCCAGCAGTTACTCTGCGGGGGCTACCTACGAGCAGTACTTC. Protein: CASSYSAGATYEQYF.

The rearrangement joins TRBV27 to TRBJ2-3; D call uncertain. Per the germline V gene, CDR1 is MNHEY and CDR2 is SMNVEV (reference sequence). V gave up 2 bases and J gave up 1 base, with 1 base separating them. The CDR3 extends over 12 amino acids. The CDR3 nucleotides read TGTGCCAGCAGTTTAGGCACAGATACGCAGTATTTT. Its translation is CASSLGTDTQYF.

The CDR3 loop is CASRWDRQGGSPLHF. For the CDR3, the DNA is TGTGCCAGTAGGTGGGATCGACAGGGCGGATCACCCCTCCACTTT. The chain combines TRBV19 with TRBJ1-6; 7 nucleotides agree with TRBD1. Unmatched junction bases numbered 12, after V lost 6 bases and J lost 10 bases. CDR3 length: 15 residues. CDR1 LNHDA and CDR2 SQIVND come from the germline V gene (reference sequence). Looking up the rest from reference TRBV19 and TRBJ1-6 gives the full variable domain: DGGITQSPKYLFRKEGQNVTLSCEQNLNHDAMYWYRQDPGQGLRLIYYSQIVNDFQKGDIAEGYSVSREKKESFPLTVTSAQKNPTAFYLCASRWDRQGGSPLHFGNGTRLTVT.

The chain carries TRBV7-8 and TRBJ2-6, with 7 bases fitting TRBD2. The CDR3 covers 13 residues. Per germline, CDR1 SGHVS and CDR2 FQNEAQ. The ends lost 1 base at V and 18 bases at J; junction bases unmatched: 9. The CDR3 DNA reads TGTGCCAGCAGCTTAGAGGGCGGGGGACCCCAGACTTTC. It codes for CASSLEGGGPQTF.

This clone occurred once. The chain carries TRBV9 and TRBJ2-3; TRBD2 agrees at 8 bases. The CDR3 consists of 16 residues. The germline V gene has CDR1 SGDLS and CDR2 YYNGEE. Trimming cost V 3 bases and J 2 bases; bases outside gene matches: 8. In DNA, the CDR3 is TGTGCCAGCAGCGCCCTCGGACTAGCACTCACAGATACGCAGTATTTT. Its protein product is CASSALGLALTDTQYF.

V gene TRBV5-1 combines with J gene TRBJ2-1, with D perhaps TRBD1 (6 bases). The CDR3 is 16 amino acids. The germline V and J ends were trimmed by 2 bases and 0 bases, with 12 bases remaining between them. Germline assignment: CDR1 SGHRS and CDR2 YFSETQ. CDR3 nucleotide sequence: TGCGCCAGCAGCTTACCTGGACAGAGCTCCTACAATGAGCAGTTCTTC. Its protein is CASSLPGQSSYNEQFF. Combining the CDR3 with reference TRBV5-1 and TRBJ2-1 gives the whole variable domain KAGVTQTPRYLIKTRGQQVTLSCSPISGHRSVSWYQQTPGQGLQFLFEYFSETQRNKGNFPGRFSGRQFSNSRSEMNVSTLELGDSALYLCASSLPGQSSYNEQFFGPGTRLTVL.